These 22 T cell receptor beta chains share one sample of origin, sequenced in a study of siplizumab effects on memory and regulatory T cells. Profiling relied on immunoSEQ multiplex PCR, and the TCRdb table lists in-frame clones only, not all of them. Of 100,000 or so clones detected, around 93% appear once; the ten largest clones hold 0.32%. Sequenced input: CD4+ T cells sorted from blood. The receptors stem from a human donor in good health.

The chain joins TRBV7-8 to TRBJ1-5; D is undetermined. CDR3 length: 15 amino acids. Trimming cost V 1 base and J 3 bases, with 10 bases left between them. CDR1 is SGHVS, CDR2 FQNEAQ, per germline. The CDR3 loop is CASSLGRSPNQPQHF. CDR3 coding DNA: TGTGCCAGCAGCTTAGGCCGGAGCCCCAATCAGCCCCAGCATTTT.

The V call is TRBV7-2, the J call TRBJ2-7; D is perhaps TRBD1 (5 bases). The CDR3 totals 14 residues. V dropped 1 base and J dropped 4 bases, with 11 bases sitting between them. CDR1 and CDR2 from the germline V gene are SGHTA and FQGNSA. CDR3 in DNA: TGTGCCAGCAGCTTAGGCTCAGGGCGGTACGAGCAGTACTTC. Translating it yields CASSLGSGRYEQYF.

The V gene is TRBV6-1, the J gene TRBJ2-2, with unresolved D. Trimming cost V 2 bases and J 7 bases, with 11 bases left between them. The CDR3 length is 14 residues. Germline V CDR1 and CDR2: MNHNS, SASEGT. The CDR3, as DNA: TGTGCCAGCAGTGAAAAGACTGTTTACGGGGAGCTGTTTTTT. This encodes CASSEKTVYGELFF.

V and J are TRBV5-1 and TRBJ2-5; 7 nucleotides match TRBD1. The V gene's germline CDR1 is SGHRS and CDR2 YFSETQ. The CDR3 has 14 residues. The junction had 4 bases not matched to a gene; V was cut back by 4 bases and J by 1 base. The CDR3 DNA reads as TGCGCCAGCAGCCTGTGGACAGGCCAAGAGACCCAGTACTTC. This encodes CASSLWTGQETQYF. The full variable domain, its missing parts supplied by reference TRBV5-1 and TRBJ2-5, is KAGVTQTPRYLIKTRGQQVTLSCSPISGHRSVSWYQQTPGQGLQFLFEYFSETQRNKGNFPGRFSGRQFSNSRSEMNVSTLELGDSALYLCASSLWTGQETQYFGPGTRLLVL.

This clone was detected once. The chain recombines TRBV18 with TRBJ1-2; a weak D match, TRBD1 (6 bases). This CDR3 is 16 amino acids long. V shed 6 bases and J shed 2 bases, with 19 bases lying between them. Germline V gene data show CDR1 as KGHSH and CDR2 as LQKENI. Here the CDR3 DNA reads TGTGCCAGCTCTCCCTCCGGGGGGGCAGTGAACTATGGCTACACCTTC. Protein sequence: CASSPSGGAVNYGYTF.

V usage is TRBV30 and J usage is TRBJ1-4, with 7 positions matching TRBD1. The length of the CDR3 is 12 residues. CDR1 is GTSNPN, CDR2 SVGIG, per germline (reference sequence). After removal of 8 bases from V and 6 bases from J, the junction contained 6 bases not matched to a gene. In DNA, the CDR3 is TGTGCCGGCTCCCAGGGGGATGAAAAACTGTTTTTT. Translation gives CAGSQGDEKLFF. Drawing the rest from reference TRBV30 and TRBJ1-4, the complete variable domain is SQTIHQWPATLVQPVGSPLSLECTVEGTSNPNLYWYRQAAGRGLQLLFYSVGIGQISSEVPQNLSASRPQDRQFILSSKKLLLSDSGFYLCAGSQGDEKLFFGSGTQLSVL.

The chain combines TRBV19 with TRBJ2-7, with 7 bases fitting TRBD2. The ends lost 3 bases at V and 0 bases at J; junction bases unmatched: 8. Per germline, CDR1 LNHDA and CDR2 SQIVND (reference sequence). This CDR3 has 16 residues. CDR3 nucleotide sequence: TGTGCCAGTAGTATCTCTCTAGCGGAAAGCTCCTACGAGCAGTACTTC. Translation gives CASSISLAESSYEQYF.

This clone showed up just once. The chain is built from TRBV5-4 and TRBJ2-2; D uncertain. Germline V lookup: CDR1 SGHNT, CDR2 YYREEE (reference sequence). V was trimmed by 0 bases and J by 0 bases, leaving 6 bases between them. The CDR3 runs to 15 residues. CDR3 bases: TGTGCCAGCAGCTTGGAGGCAGCGAACACCGGGGAGCTGTTTTTT. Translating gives CASSLEAANTGELFF.

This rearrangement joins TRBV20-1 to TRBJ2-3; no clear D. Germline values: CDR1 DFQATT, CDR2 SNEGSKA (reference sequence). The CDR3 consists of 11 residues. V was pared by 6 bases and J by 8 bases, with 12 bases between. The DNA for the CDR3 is TGCAGTGCCAAAAGCTCCGGTACGCAGTATTTT. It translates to CSAKSSGTQYF.

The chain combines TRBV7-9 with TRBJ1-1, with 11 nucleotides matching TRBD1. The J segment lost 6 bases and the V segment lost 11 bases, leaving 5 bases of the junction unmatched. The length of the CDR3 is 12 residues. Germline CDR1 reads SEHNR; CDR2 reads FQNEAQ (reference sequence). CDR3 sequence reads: CAGGTGGSEAFF. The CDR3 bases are TGTGCCGGGGGGACAGGGGGTTCTGAAGCTTTCTTT.

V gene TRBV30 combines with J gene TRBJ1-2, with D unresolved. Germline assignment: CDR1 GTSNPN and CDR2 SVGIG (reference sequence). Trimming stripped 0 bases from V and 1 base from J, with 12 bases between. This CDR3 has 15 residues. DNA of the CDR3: TGTGCCTGGAGTGTACTGGTGCCGCTTAACTATGGCTACACCTTC. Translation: CAWSVLVPLNYGYTF.

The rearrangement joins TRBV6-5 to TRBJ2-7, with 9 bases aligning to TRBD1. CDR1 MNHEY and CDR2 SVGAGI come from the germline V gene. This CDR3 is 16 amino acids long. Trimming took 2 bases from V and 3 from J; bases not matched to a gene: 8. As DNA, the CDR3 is TGTGCCAGCAGTTACCGATACCCGGGACAGGGCTACGAGCAGTACTTC. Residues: CASSYRYPGQGYEQYF.

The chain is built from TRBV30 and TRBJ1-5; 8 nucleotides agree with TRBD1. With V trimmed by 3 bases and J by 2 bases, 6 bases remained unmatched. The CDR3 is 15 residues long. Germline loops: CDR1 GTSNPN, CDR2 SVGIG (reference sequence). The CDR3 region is CAWRTGQGGNQPQHF. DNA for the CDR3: TGTGCCTGGAGGACTGGACAGGGAGGCAATCAGCCCCAGCATTTT.

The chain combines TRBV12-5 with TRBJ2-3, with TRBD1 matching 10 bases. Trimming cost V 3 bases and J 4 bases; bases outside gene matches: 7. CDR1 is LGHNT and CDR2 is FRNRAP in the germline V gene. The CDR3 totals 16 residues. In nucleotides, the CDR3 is TGTGCTAGTGGTTTTCAAGTGGGGACAGGGGCAGATACGCAGTATTTT. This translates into CASGFQVGTGADTQYF.

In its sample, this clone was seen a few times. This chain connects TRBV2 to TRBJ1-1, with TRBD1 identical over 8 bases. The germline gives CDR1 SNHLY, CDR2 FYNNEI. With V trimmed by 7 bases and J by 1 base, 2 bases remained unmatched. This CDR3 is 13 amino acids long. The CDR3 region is CASTDRENTEAFF. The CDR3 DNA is TGTGCCAGCACGGACAGGGAGAACACTGAAGCTTTCTTT.

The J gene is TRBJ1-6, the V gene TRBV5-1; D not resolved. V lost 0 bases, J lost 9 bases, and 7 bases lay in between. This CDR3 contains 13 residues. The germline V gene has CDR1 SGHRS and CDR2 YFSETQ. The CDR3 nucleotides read TGCGCCAGCAGCTTGGGGAGGGTTTCACCCCTCCACTTT. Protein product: CASSLGRVSPLHF.

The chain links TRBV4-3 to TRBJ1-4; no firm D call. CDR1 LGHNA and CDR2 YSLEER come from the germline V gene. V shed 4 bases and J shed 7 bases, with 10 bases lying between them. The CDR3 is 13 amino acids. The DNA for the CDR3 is TGCGCCAGCAGCCTTGGGAGGAGTGAAAAACTGTTTTTT. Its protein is CASSLGRSEKLFF.

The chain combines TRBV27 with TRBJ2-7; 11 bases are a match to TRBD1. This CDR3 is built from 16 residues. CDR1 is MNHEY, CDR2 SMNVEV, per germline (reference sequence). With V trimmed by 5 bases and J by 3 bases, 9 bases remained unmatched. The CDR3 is CASSRGGTGGFYEQYF. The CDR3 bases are TGTGCCAGCAGTCGAGGCGGGACAGGGGGATTCTACGAGCAGTACTTC.

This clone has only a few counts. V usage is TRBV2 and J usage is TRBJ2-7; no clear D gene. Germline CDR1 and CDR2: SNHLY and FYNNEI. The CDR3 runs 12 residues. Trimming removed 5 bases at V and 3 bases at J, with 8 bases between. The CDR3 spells CASSPYIYEQYF. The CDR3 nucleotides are TGTGCCAGCAGTCCTTATATCTACGAGCAGTACTTC.

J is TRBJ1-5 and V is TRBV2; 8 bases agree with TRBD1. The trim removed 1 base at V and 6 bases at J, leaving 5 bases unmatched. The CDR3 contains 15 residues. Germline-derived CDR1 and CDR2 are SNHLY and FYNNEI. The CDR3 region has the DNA TGTGCCAGCAGTGAAGGAGGACAGGGCGGTCAGCCCCAGCATTTT. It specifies CASSEGGQGGQPQHF.

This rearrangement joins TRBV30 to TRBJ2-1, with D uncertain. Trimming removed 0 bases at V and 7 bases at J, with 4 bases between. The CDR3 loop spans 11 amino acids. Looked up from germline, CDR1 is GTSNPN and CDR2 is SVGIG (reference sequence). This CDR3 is CAWSVRNEQFF. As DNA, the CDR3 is TGTGCCTGGAGTGTAAGGAATGAGCAGTTCTTC.

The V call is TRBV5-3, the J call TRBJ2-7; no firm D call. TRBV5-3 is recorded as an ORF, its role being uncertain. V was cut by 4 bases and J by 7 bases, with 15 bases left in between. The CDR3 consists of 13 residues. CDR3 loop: CARSPCLLREQYF. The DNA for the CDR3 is TGTGCCAGAAGCCCGTGCCTATTGAGGGAGCAGTACTTC.